This entry concerns a single T cell receptor beta chain. Its target is unknown. This specimen belongs to a study of breast tumors, draining lymph nodes, adjacent tissues. TCRdb independently ran MiXCR on the multiplex PCR reads; one entry per CDR3 protein. The repertoire holds 150,000 to 200,000 distinct CDR3 sequences, with roughly 35% as singletons. Study outcomes and limitations: The lymph node origin of tumor T cells was framed as consistent with a hypothesis, not demonstrated. Tumor repertoires ranked between lymph nodes and nontumor tissue in diversity, with V and J gene preferences.

Trimming left V 2 bases short and J 5 bases short, with 13 bases between. From germline, CDR1 is SGHRS and CDR2 YFSETQ. The CDR3 loop spans 14 amino acids. Axillary draining lymph nodes of breast cancer patients supplied the node samples. The chain recombines TRBV5-1 with TRBJ1-1; D might be TRBD1 (6 bases). Sequencing used axillary lymph node tissue. This TCR was sampled from a female donor with breast cancer. Some clones in this sample may be carry-over from other donors' samples. This chain's CDR3 is CASSLWGRGTEAFF. The DNA of the CDR3 is TGCGCCAGCAGCTTATGGGGGCGAGGGACTGAAGCTTTCTTT.